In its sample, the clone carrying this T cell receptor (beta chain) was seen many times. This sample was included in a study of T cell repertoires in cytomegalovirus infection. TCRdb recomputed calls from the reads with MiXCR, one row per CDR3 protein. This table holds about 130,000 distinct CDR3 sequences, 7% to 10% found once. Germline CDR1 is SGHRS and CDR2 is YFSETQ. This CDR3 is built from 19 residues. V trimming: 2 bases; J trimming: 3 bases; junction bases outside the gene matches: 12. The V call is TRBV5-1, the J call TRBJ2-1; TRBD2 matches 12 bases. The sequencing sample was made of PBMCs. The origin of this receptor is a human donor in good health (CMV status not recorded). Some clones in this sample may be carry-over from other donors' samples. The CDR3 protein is CASSLRTSGVASYYNEQFF. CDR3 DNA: TGCGCCAGCAGCTTAAGGACTAGCGGGGTTGCCTCCTACTACAATGAGCAGTTCTTC.